One sample yielded the 2 T cell receptor beta chains listed below, sequenced in a study of a mutant IDH1 vaccine in newly diagnosed glioma. Noted time point: baseline, week 1 (first vaccination visit). Treatment specified: pre-vaccination baseline after standard-of-care therapy. Measured with immunoSEQ multiplex PCR; TCRdb has only the in-frame clones, and not every one. The table records 59,000 or so clones, approximately 91% of them present only once. This specimen was PBMCs, taken from a glioma patient treated with radiotherapy, temozolomide or both. These receptor sequences come from a man between 45 and 60 years old with glioma.

The chain is built from TRBV19 and TRBJ1-2; tentative D call: TRBD1 (5 bases). V was trimmed by 0 bases and J by 2 bases, leaving 10 bases between them. CDR1 LNHDA and CDR2 SQIVND come from the germline V gene (reference sequence). The CDR3 runs to 15 residues. The CDR3 region has the DNA TGTGCCAGTAGTATAGACCAGGGCTCAAACTATGGCTACACCTTC. Translating it yields CASSIDQGSNYGYTF.

The genes are TRBV7-6 and TRBJ1-1; D gene unclear. V was cut by 2 bases and J by 1 base, with 8 bases left in between. CDR3 size: 14 residues. Looked up from germline, CDR1 is SGHVS and CDR2 is FNYEAQ. Here the CDR3 reads CASSLSSGNTEAFF. The CDR3 DNA follows: TGTGCCAGCAGCTTAAGTTCAGGGAACACTGAAGCTTTCTTT.